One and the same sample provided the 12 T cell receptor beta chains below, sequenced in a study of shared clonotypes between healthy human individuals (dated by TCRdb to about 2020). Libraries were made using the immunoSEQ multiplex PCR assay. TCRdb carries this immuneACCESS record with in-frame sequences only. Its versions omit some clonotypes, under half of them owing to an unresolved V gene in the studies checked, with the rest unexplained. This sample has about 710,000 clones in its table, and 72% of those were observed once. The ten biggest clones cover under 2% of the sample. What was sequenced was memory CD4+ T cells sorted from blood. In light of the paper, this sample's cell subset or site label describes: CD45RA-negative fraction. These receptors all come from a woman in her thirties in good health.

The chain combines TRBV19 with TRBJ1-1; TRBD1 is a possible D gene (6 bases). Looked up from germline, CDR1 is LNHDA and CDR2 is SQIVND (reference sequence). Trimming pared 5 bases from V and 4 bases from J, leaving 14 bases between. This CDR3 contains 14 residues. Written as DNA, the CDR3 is TGTGCCAGTAGTCAAAGACAGGAGGGCACTGAAGCTTTCTTT. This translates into CASSQRQEGTEAFF.

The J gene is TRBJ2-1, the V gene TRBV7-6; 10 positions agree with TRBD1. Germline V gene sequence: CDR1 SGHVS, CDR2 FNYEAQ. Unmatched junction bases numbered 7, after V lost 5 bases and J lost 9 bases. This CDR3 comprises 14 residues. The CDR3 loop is CASSQRQGAGEQFF. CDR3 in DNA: TGTGCCAGCAGCCAAAGACAGGGGGCAGGTGAGCAGTTCTTC.

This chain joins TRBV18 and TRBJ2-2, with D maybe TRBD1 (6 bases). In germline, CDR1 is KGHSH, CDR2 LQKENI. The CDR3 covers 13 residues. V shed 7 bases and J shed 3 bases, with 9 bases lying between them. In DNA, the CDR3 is TGTGCCAGCTTCCAGGGGTACACCGGGGAGCTGTTTTTT. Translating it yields CASFQGYTGELFF.

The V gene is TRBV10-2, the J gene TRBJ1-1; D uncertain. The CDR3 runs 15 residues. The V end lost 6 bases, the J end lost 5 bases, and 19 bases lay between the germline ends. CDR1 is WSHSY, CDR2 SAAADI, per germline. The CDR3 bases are TGCGCCAGCAGGTCTGGTGGGTGGCCGGAGACTGAAGCTTTCTTT. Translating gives CASRSGGWPETEAFF.

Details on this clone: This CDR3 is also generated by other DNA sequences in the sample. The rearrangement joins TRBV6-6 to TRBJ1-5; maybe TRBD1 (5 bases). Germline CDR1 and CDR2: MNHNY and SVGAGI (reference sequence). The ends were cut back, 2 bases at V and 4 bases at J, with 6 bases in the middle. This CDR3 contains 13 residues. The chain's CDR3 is CASSYGGNQPQHF. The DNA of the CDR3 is TGTGCCAGCAGTTACGGGGGTAATCAGCCCCAGCATTTT.

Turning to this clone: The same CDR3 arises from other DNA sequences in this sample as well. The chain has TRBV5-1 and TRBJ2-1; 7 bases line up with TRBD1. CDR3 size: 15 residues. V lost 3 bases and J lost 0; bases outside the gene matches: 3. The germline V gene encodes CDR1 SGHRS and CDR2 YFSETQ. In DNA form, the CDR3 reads TGCGCCAGCAGCTGGGACAGCCTCTCCTACAATGAGCAGTTCTTC. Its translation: CASSWDSLSYNEQFF.

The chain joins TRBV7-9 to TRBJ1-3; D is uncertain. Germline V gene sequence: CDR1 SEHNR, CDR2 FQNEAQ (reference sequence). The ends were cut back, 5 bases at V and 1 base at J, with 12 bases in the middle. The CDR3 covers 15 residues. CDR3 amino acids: CASSPGWGSGNTIYF. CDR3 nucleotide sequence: TGTGCCAGCAGCCCCGGTTGGGGATCTGGAAACACCATATATTTT.

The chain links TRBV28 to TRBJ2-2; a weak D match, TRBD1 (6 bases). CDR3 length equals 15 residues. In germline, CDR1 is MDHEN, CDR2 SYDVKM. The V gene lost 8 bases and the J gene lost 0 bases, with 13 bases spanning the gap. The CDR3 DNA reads TGTGCCAGCCGAACCGGGACAACGAACACCGGGGAGCTGTTTTTT. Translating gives CASRTGTTNTGELFF. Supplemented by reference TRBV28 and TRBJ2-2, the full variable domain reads DVKVTQSSRYLVKRTGEKVFLECVQDMDHENMFWYRQDPGLGLRLIYFSYDVKMKEKGDIPEGYSVSREKKERFSLILESASTNQTSMYLCASRTGTTNTGELFFGEGSRLTVL.

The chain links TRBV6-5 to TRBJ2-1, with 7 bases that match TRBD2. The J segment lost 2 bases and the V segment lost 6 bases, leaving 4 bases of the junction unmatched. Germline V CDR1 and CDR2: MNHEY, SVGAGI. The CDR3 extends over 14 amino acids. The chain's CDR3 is CASRSLAAYNEQFF. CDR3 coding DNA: TGTGCCAGCAGGTCGCTAGCGGCCTACAATGAGCAGTTCTTC.

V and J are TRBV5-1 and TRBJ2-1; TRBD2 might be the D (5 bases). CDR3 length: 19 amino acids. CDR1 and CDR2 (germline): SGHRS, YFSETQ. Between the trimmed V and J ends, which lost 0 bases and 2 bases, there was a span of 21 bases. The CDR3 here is CASSLEPQWRSYPYNEQFF. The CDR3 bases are TGCGCCAGCAGCTTGGAACCCCAATGGAGGAGCTACCCCTACAATGAGCAGTTCTTC.

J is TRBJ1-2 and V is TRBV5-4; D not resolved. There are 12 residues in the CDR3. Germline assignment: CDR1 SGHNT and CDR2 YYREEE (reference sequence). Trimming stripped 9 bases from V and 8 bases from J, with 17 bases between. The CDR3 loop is CAIPRGRVGYTF. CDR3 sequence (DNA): TGTGCCATTCCCCGGGGAAGGGTCGGCTACACCTTC.

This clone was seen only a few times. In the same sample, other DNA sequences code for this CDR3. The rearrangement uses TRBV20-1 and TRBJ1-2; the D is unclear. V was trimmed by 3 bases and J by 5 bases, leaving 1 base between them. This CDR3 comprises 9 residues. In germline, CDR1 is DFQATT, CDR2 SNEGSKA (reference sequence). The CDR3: CSASYGYTF. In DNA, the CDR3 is TGCAGTGCTAGTTATGGCTACACCTTC.